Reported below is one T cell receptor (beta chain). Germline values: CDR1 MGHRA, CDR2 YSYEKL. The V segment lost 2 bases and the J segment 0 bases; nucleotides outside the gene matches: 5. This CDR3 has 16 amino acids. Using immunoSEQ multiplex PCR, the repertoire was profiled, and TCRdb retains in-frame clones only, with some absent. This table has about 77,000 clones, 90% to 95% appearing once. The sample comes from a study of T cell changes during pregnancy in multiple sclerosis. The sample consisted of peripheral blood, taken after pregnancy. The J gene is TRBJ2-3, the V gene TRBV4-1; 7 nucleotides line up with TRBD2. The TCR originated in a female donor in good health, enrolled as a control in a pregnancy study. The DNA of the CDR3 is TGCGCCAGCAGCCAAAGGCGGGGGACTAGCACAGATACGCAGTATTTT. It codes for CASSQRRGTSTDTQYF.